Reported below is one TCR beta chain. Trimming at V came to 3 bases and at J to 4 bases, leaving 6 bases not matched to a gene. In germline, CDR1 is LNHDA, CDR2 SQIVND (reference sequence). The CDR3 has 16 amino acids. In the study's own analysis: Amplification of reference gene primers provided the estimated nucleated cell counts. Sequencing used immunoSEQ multiplex PCR; TCRdb keeps in-frame clones, though not all of them. Clonal size and the V and J genes are those of that table, whereas D and trimming came from the DNA. The sample consists of about 220,000 clones, roughly 80% of them appearing once. This entry comes from a study of blood T cell repertoires in COVID-19. Study background: The United States, Italy and Spain were the sources of the acute and convalescent COVID-19 samples.

The chain couples TRBV19 to TRBJ2-3; TRBD2 matches 11 bases. The receptor was isolated from a woman between 40 and 55 years old with acute COVID-19. The sequenced sample consisted of PBMCs or T cells enriched from blood (not recorded which). The CDR3 DNA is TGTGCCAGTAGTATGGCCGGGACTAGCGGCCCAGATACGCAGTATTTT. Its protein is CASSMAGTSGPDTQYF.